This passage covers 12 T cell receptor beta chains from one sample sequenced in a study of human T cells and chemical hapten exposure (dated by TCRdb to the early 2020s). Libraries were built with RACE. Sequencing was carried out with a NextSeq 500. The public reads were run again by TCRdb, first through fastp at Q25 and then through MiXCR, and only productive beta chains were kept. Records with the same CDR3 protein are collapsed into one entry carrying the most frequent genes and DNA. The table for this sample lists some 81,000 distinct CDR3 sequences; around 9.4% of them were counted only once. 1.7% of the sample goes to the ten largest clones. The sample's time point label, in plain terms: healthy volunteer bleed at 6 weeks. Unfractionated whole blood was collected in Tempus Blood RNA tubes, and total RNA was extracted from that blood. Sequences were obtained from whole blood. The receptors come from a female donor in good health. Some clones in this sample may be carry-over from other donors' samples.

V is TRBV20-1 and J is TRBJ2-3, with a weak D call TRBD1 (6 bases). The V end was cut by 7 bases, the J end by 0 bases, with 14 bases between. The CDR3 is 14 residues long. Germline V gene data show CDR1 as DFQATT and CDR2 as SNEGSKA (reference sequence). The CDR3 sequence: CSGPTGTSTDTQYF. CDR3 nucleotides: TGCAGTGGTCCGACAGGAACTAGCACAGATACGCAGTATTTT.

The sample holds a few counts of this clonotype. The gene calls are TRBV28 and TRBJ2-7; 9 nucleotides align to TRBD1. The germline V gene has CDR1 MDHEN and CDR2 SYDVKM. This CDR3 spans 14 amino acids. The V and J ends lost 6 bases and 2 bases, in that order; junction bases with no gene match: 5. CDR3: CASRTGGVTYEQYF. For the CDR3, the DNA is TGTGCCAGCAGAACAGGGGGCGTTACCTACGAGCAGTACTTC.

The chain combines TRBV18 with TRBJ2-7; the D gene is possibly TRBD1 (5 bases). The V and J ends lost 3 bases and 0 bases respectively, with 9 bases between them. CDR3 length: 14 residues. CDR1 KGHSH and CDR2 LQKENI come from the germline V gene. CDR3 DNA: TGTGCCAGCTCACCGCAGACAGTCTCCTACGAGCAGTACTTC. Amino acid sequence: CASSPQTVSYEQYF.

This clonotype occurred a few times. This chain uses TRBV13 with TRBJ2-7, with 7 bases fitting TRBD2. CDR1 is PRHDT and CDR2 is FYEKMQ in the germline V gene (reference sequence). CDR3 length: 16 amino acids. V lost 5 bases and J lost 4; bases outside the gene matches: 14. The CDR3 sequence is CASSLALAGVRYEQYF. The CDR3 nucleotides read TGTGCCAGCAGCCTCGCCCTGGCGGGGGTGCGGTACGAGCAGTACTTC.

This clonotype was seen more than once but under ten times. The CDR3 region is CASSWTGTGLDTEAFF. The CDR3 region has the DNA TGTGCCAGCAGCTGGACCGGGACAGGGCTGGACACTGAAGCTTTCTTT. The gene calls are TRBV7-2 and TRBJ1-1; TRBD1 matches at 9 bases. CDR3 length: 16 residues. Per germline, CDR1 SGHTA and CDR2 FQGNSA. The trim removed 4 bases at V and 3 bases at J, leaving 9 bases unmatched. Full variable domain (outside the CDR3, taken from reference TRBV7-2 and TRBJ1-1): GAGVSQSPSNKVTEKGKDVELRCDPISGHTALYWYRQSLGQGLEFLIYFQGNSAPDKSGLPSDRFSAERTGGSVSTLTIQRTQQEDSAVYLCASSWTGTGLDTEAFFGQGTRLTVV.

This clonotype was seen at least ten times. The rearrangement uses TRBV20-1 and TRBJ2-4; D is perhaps TRBD1 or TRBD2 (5 bases each). V was clipped by 0 bases and J by 5 bases, with 8 bases between them. CDR1 and CDR2 (germline): DFQATT, SNEGSKA (reference sequence). CDR3 size: 13 residues. The CDR3 nucleotides are TGCAGTGCTAGAGATACGGGACAAAACATTCAGTACTTC. This codes for CSARDTGQNIQYF.

This clonotype has a handful of counts. CDR3 sequence: CASSIEGGSDTEAFF. Here the CDR3 DNA reads TGTGCCAGCAGCATAGAGGGGGGTTCGGACACTGAAGCTTTCTTT. The chain carries TRBV7-9 and TRBJ1-1; tentative D call: TRBD1 (6 bases). Germline V gene lookup returns CDR1 SEHNR and CDR2 FQNEAQ (reference sequence). The CDR3 is 15 amino acids. The ends were cut back, 5 bases at V and 3 bases at J, with 16 bases in the middle.

The V call is TRBV6-5, the J call TRBJ1-1, with D hard to call. Trimming stripped 7 bases from V and 5 bases from J, with 14 bases between. The CDR3 has 13 residues. Germline loops: CDR1 MNHEY, CDR2 SVGAGI. The chain's CDR3 is CASTPDYKTEAFF. The CDR3 DNA sequence: TGTGCCAGCACCCCGGATTACAAGACTGAAGCTTTCTTT.

The chain joins TRBV10-3 to TRBJ2-5; D not resolved. V dropped 0 bases and J dropped 1 base, with 9 bases sitting between them. Germline loops: CDR1 ENHRY, CDR2 SYGVKD. This CDR3 is 15 amino acids long. The CDR3 nucleotides read TGTGCCATCAGTGAGTCTGAAGGGCGCCAAGAGACCCAGTACTTC. Its translation is CAISESEGRQETQYF.

This clonotype was detected many times. The V and J genes are TRBV6-5 and TRBJ2-7; 7 bases fit TRBD2. CDR3 length: 14 residues. V gave up 6 bases and J gave up 6 bases; unmatched junction bases: 11. Germline CDR1 MNHEY, CDR2 SVGAGI. The CDR3 DNA follows: TGTGCCAGCAGACAACTCGTCGGGGGGAGCGAGCAGTACTTC. This codes for CASRQLVGGSEQYF.

This clonotype was counted only a few times. This chain links TRBV9 with TRBJ1-4; the D gene is possibly TRBD1 (5 bases). The V gene lost 0 bases and the J gene lost 7 bases, with 13 bases spanning the gap. The CDR3 contains 15 residues. CDR1 is SGDLS, CDR2 YYNGEE, per germline. The CDR3 bases are TGTGCCAGCAGCGTAGGAGCAGGGTTCAGTGAAAAACTGTTTTTT. It translates to CASSVGAGFSEKLFF.

This chain links TRBV12-3 or TRBV12-4 with TRBJ1-5; D is perhaps TRBD1 (5 bases). V was clipped by 6 bases and J by 7 bases, with 7 bases between them. The CDR3 extends over 11 amino acids. The CDR3 DNA sequence: TGTGCCAGCAGCCAGGGCCAGCCCCAGCATTTT. Translated: CASSQGQPQHF.